This TCR beta chain was retrieved from a study of T cell responses to AZD1222 COVID-19 vaccine. With respect to this clone: The antigen is not known.

The CDR3 spans 13 residues. CDR1 is MNHEY, CDR2 SVGAGI, per germline. With 8 bases clipped from V and 8 bases from J, the junction kept 11 bases outside the gene matches. TCRdb's copy holds only in-frame clones and misses some; the assay was immunoSEQ multiplex PCR. Among about 120,000 clones, 70% to 90% were seen once, and the ten largest hold more than 14%. General observations from the study: None of the repertoires were sampled until the peak T cell response had passed. At baseline, seropositivity was found in only 5 to 7 AZD1222 recipients. Most donors were white British, females outnumbered males, and clonal diversity was possibly underestimated.

The sequencing here drew on peripheral blood, taken 28 days after the second AZD1222 dose. The sequence was obtained from an adult who received the AZD1222 COVID-19 vaccine. This chain links TRBV6-5 with TRBJ1-2; 7 bases agree with TRBD1. The CDR3 here is CASSPDRLEGYTF. CDR3 in DNA: TGTGCCAGCTCACCGGACAGGTTGGAAGGCTACACCTTC.